Listed below are T cell receptor beta chains from one sample, sequenced in a study of response to subunit inactivated influenza vaccine. MiXCR was run by TCRdb on the RT-PCR reads, yielding one entry per CDR3 protein. The sample lists 650,000 to 700,000 distinct CDR3 sequences, 15% to 19% occurring once. The sample consisted of PBMCs from blood, taken about 12 days after vaccination. These receptors were taken from a man aged 50 to 60 who received an inactivated influenza vaccine. CDR3s include the opening cysteine and the closing phenylalanine or tryptophan. A D gene is named only where the DNA matches it firmly. Size values are once, few and many counts, or a class for expanded clones, and some rows have none.

V gene: TRBV9
J gene: TRBJ2-4
clone size: .
D gene: TRBD2
CDR3 DNA: TGTGCCAGCAGCGTAGGGGACTACGACATTCAGTACTTC
CDR3 protein: CASSVGDYDIQYF

V gene: TRBV12-3/TRBV12-4
J gene: TRBJ2-7
clone size: .
D gene: TRBD1
CDR3 DNA: TGTGCCAGCAGTTTAGGGGGACAGCCCTTCTACGAGCAGTACTTC
CDR3 protein: CASSLGGQPFYEQYF

V gene: TRBV20-1
J gene: TRBJ2-2
clone size: many
D gene: TRBD2
CDR3 DNA: TGCAGTGCTAGAGATGTTCTGCGGGGGGACACCGGGGAGCTGTTTTTT
CDR3 protein: CSARDVLRGDTGELFF

V gene: TRBV6-4
J gene: TRBJ2-3
clone size: few
D gene: TRBD2
CDR3 DNA: TGTGCCAGCAGTGCCTCCGCGGCTAGCGGGAGAGGAGTGCGGACAGATACGCAGTATTTT
CDR3 protein: CASSASAASGRGVRTDTQYF

V gene: TRBV19
J gene: TRBJ2-7
clone size: few
D gene: .
CDR3 DNA: TGTGCCAGTAGTATTGCCGGGAACTACGAGCAGTACTTC
CDR3 protein: CASSIAGNYEQYF

V gene: TRBV4-3
J gene: TRBJ2-7
clone size: few
D gene: TRBD2
CDR3 DNA: TGCGCCAGCAGCCAAAATCGACTAGCGGGGGGATACGAGCAGTACTTC
CDR3 protein: CASSQNRLAGGYEQYF

V gene: TRBV28
J gene: TRBJ1-2
clone size: .
D gene: .
CDR3 DNA: TGTGCCAGCAGTTCTCCACAGGGTTACTATGGCTACACCTTC
CDR3 protein: CASSSPQGYYGYTF

V gene: TRBV14
J gene: TRBJ2-1
clone size: .
D gene: .
CDR3 DNA: TGTGCCAGCAGCCAAGAATTATCCGGAAGTCATGAGCAGTTCTTC
CDR3 protein: CASSQELSGSHEQFF

V gene: TRBV6-5
J gene: TRBJ1-1
clone size: .
D gene: .
CDR3 DNA: TGTGCCAGCAGTTACTCGTACAGGTTGAACACTGAAGCTTTCTTT
CDR3 protein: CASSYSYRLNTEAFF

V gene: TRBV29-1
J gene: TRBJ2-3
clone size: many
D gene: TRBD1
CDR3 DNA: TGCAGCGTGGGGGACAGGGGCACAGATACGCAGTATTTT
CDR3 protein: CSVGDRGTDTQYF

V gene: TRBV3-1
J gene: TRBJ1-1
clone size: few
D gene: TRBD1
CDR3 DNA: TGTGCCAGCAGCCACACCGGGACAGAAAAGAACACTGAAGCTTTCTTT
CDR3 protein: CASSHTGTEKNTEAFF

V gene: TRBV6-1
J gene: TRBJ2-7
clone size: few
D gene: .
CDR3 DNA: TGTGCCAGCAGCCCGTGGGGCCTTCGGGACGAGCAGTACTTC
CDR3 protein: CASSPWGLRDEQYF

V gene: TRBV20-1
J gene: TRBJ2-7
clone size: .
D gene: TRBD1
CDR3 DNA: TGCAGTGCTAGAGTCCGGACAGGGGCTCTCTACGAGCAGTACTTC
CDR3 protein: CSARVRTGALYEQYF

V gene: TRBV20-1
J gene: TRBJ1-1
clone size: many
D gene: TRBD1
CDR3 DNA: TGCAGAGCACGAGACAGGGTGTCTGGCACTGAAGCTTTCTTT
CDR3 protein: CRARDRVSGTEAFF

V gene: TRBV5-1
J gene: TRBJ1-2
clone size: .
D gene: .
CDR3 DNA: TGCGCCAGCAGTTACAGGGATTTCTATGGCTACACCTTC
CDR3 protein: CASSYRDFYGYTF

V gene: TRBV29-1
J gene: TRBJ1-4
clone size: .
D gene: TRBD1
CDR3 DNA: TGCAGCGTTGGAGTGCCTGGGACAGTCGGCCGAAAACTGTTTTTT
CDR3 protein: CSVGVPGTVGRKLFF

V gene: TRBV29-1
J gene: TRBJ2-7
clone size: few
D gene: TRBD1
CDR3 DNA: TGCAGCGTTTACGACAGGGCTATCGAGCAGTACTTC
CDR3 protein: CSVYDRAIEQYF

V gene: TRBV5-1
J gene: TRBJ1-2
clone size: .
D gene: TRBD1
CDR3 DNA: TGCGCCAGCAGCCTATCAGGGGGGAACTATGGCTACACCTTC
CDR3 protein: CASSLSGGNYGYTF

V gene: TRBV7-2
J gene: TRBJ2-1
clone size: many
D gene: .
CDR3 DNA: TGTGCCAGCAGCCTCTCCGGGGGGCTATACAATGAGCAGTTCTTC
CDR3 protein: CASSLSGGLYNEQFF

V gene: TRBV20-1
J gene: TRBJ2-7
clone size: few
D gene: TRBD2
CDR3 DNA: TGCAGTGCTAGCAGCGGGACCTCCTACGAGCAGTACTTC
CDR3 protein: CSASSGTSYEQYF

V gene: TRBV7-8
J gene: TRBJ2-3
clone size: many
D gene: TRBD2
CDR3 DNA: TGTGCCAGCAGCCCCCTTAGTAGCGGGGGTGGAGATACGCAGTATTTT
CDR3 protein: CASSPLSSGGGDTQYF

V gene: TRBV10-3
J gene: TRBJ2-3
clone size: few
D gene: .
CDR3 DNA: TGTGCCATCAGCCCGGGACACCTCACAGATACGCAGTATTTT
CDR3 protein: CAISPGHLTDTQYF

V gene: TRBV5-1
J gene: TRBJ2-1
clone size: few
D gene: .
CDR3 DNA: TGCGCCAGCAGCCTGTCGAGGTCCCCCTACAATGAGCAGTTCTTC
CDR3 protein: CASSLSRSPYNEQFF